The present entry profiles one T cell receptor beta chain with its context. Antigen: not known. This sample is part of a study of post-analysis software for immune sequencing data. Whole-study findings and limits: TRBV5-6, TRBV5-1 and TRBV20-1 were among several TRBV segments more frequent in patients than controls.

Researchers reported that TCR beta cDNA libraries carried unique molecular identifiers. MiXCR, run by TCRdb on the PCR reads, gives a single entry per CDR3 protein. The sample carries 750,000 to 950,000 distinct CDR3 sequences, about 45% recorded once. Trimming cost V 1 base and J 0 bases, with 11 bases left between them. In germline, CDR1 is SGHTA, CDR2 FQGNSA. The CDR3 loop spans 16 amino acids. The chain uses TRBV7-2 and TRBJ2-3; TRBD2 is a possible D gene (6 bases). Sequences were obtained from blood. This receptor was obtained from a girl aged 5-17 years with multiple sclerosis. This CDR3 reads CASSLDCGESTDTQYF. CDR3 nucleotides: TGTGCCAGCAGCTTAGACTGCGGGGAAAGCACAGATACGCAGTATTTT.